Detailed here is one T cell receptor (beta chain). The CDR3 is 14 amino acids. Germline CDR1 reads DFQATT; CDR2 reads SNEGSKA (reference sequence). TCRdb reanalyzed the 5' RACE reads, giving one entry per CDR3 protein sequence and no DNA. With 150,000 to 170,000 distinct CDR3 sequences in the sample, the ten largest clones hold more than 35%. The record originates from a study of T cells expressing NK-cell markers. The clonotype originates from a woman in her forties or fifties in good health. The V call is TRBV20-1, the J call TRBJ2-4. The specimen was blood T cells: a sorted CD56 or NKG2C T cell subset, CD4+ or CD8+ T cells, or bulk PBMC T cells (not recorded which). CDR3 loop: CSILGGLAKNIQYF.